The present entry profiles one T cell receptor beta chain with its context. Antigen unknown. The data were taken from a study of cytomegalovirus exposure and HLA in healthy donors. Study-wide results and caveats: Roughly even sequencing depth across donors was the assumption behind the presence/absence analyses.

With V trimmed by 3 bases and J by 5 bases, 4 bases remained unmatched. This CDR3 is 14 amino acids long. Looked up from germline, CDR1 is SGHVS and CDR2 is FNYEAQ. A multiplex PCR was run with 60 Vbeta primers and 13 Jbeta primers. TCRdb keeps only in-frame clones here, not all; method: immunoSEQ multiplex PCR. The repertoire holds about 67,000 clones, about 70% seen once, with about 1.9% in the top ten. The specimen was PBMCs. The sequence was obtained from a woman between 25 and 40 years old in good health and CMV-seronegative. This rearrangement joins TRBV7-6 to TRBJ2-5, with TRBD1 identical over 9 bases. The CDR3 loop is CASSLTGGTETQYF. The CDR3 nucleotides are TGTGCCAGCAGCTTGACAGGGGGGACGGAGACCCAGTACTTC. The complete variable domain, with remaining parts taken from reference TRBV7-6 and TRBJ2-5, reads GAGVSQSPRYKVTKRGQDVALRCDPISGHVSLYWYRQALGQGPEFLTYFNYEAQQDKSGLPNDRFSAERPEGSISTLTIQRTEQRDSAMYRCASSLTGGTETQYFGPGTRLLVL.